The source of this T cell receptor (beta chain) is a study of blood T cells in healthy people across ages. Study conclusions and caveats: Both naive CD4+ cell counts and diversity were greater in long-lived donors than in aged donors. Older age went with lower TCR beta diversity per million T cells, in a roughly linear way.

In this sample, this clonotype turned up a few times. Its antigen remains unknown. The V end was cut by 2 bases, the J end by 0 bases, with 14 bases between. CDR3 length: 18 residues. Germline V gene lookup returns CDR1 LGHNA and CDR2 YSLEER. Through a sample-barcoded 5' primer and a J-beta primer mix, a second PCR was run for about 7 to 12 cycles. TCRdb called the 5' RACE reads again in MiXCR, with one record for every CDR3 protein. Of some 290,000 distinct CDR3 sequences listed, about 25% are singletons. Specimen: blood. The TCR comes from a woman in her 70s in good health. The rearrangement links TRBV4-3 to TRBJ2-6, with D hard to call. The DNA of the CDR3 is TGCGCCAGCAGCCAAAAACAGAAGACCAGCTCTGGGGCCAACGTCCTGACTTTC. Translating it yields CASSQKQKTSSGANVLTF.